A selection of T cell receptor beta chains follows, all from one sample in a study of cytomegalovirus exposure and HLA in healthy donors. The protocol was immunoSEQ multiplex PCR, while the TCRdb copy is restricted to in-frame clones and leaves out a portion. Recorded for this sample: over 150,000 clones. Sequencing used PBMCs. These receptors came from a boy aged 5-17 years in good health and CMV-seronegative. Both conserved end residues are trimmed from each CDR3. D genes are given only for firm matches.

cdr3_length,d_call,v_call,cdr3_aa
12,TRBD1,TRBV7-9,ASSGGTGGNTIY
14,.,TRBV15,ATSRDNRGNNQPQH
14,.,TRBV2,ASSASRGTPTDTQY
9,.,TRBV30,AWSAYAEAF
11,TRBD1,TRBV9,ASSYRGYNEQF
11,.,TRBV7-2,ASSSAPTGPQH
11,.,TRBV4-1,ASSTQENTEAF
11,.,TRBV2,ASRWQFNSPLH
13,TRBD2,TRBV30,AWSVTSGSQETQY
13,.,TRBV14,ASSQVLLGSDTQY
13,.,TRBV7-4,ASSLDAVRWNIQY
13,.,TRBV28,ASSPPIAVWAEAF
16,TRBD2,TRBV5-4,ASRRLAGGHLSTDTQY
13,.,TRBV9,ASSVGAGSGETQY
12,TRBD1,TRBV2,ASMQTDREHEQY
13,TRBD2,TRBV6-5,ASRTRVASGETQY
14,.,TRBV7-9,ASSLEFTDATYEQY
12,TRBD1,TRBV30,AWDHDRGLGEQY
13,TRBD1,TRBV7-8,ASSSLDRGQDGYT
11,TRBD2,TRBV6-5,ASSYSQRGGSI
12,.,TRBV21-1,ASSASSGIDTIY
15,TRBD2,TRBV7-9,ASSLSTGTSPLLEQF
11,.,TRBV30,AWNRGETGELF
11,.,TRBV19,ASRWATGDEQF
13,TRBD1,TRBV7-2,ASSRGQGINYGYT
14,.,TRBV27,ASSLSVSSYNSPLH
12,.,TRBV7-9,ASSFSRISYEQY
12,.,TRBV30,AGARQLGLGEQY
12,.,TRBV9,ASSGDPGYNEQF
9,.,TRBV6-6,ASSLGGGYT
11,TRBD2,TRBV27,ASSSGGSYEQY
12,.,TRBV30,AWGALSSYNEQF
12,TRBD1,TRBV7-8,ASSPDRGHTEAF
11,.,TRBV19,ASSTGVDYGYT
16,.,TRBV28,ASSSPRGSSSYNSPLH
12,TRBD1,TRBV10-3,AIAPDRGEEKLF
13,.,TRBV11-2,ASSRGGGGRDGYT
14,TRBD2,TRBV19,ASSIRGEVYTDTQY
14,TRBD2,TRBV30,ASSQRGGWNTGELF
13,.,TRBV18,ASSPSVVGEEKLF
12,.,TRBV4-1,ASSLGRGETEQF
12,TRBD1,TRBV7-9,ASSPTGDNEKLF
14,.,TRBV4-2,AGSQGGGGTGEKLF
12,TRBD2,TRBV5-1,ASSSGGAEGEQY
10,.,TRBV11-2,ASSSDTSPLH
15,TRBD1,TRBV5-1,ASSHTPSGTGAYEQY
13,.,TRBV19,ASSIGWAENTEAF
13,.,TRBV6-5,ASRPDYDNNQPQH
12,.,TRBV7-2,ASSDLSGRETQY
13,TRBD2,TRBV5-1,ASSSRAGGQETQY
14,TRBD1,TRBV5-6,ASSFLRQGADNEQF
11,.,TRBV7-3,ASSTRGGTEAF
13,TRBD2,TRBV28,ASSLHSGGLNEQF
10,.,TRBV19,ASSIGQNTIY